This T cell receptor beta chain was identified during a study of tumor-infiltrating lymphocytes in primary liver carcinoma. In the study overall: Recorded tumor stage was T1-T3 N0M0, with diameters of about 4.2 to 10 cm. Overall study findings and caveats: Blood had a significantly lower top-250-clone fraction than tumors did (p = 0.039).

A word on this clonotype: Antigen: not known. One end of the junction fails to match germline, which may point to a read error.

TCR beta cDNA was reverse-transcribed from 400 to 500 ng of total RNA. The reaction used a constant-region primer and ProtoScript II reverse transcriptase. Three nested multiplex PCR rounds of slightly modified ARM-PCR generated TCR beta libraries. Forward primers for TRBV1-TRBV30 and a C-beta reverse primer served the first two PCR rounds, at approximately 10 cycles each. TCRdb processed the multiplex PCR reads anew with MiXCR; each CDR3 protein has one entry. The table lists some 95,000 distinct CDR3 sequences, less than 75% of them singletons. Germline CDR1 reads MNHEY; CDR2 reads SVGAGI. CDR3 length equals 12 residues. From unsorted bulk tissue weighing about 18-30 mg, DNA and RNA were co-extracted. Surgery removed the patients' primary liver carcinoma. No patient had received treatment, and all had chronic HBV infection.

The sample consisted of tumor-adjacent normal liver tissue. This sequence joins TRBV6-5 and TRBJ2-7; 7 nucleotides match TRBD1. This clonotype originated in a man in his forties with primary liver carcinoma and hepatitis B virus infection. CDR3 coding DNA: TGTGCCAGCAGGGACAGGTCGGACGAGCATTACTTC. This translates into CASRDRSDEHYF.